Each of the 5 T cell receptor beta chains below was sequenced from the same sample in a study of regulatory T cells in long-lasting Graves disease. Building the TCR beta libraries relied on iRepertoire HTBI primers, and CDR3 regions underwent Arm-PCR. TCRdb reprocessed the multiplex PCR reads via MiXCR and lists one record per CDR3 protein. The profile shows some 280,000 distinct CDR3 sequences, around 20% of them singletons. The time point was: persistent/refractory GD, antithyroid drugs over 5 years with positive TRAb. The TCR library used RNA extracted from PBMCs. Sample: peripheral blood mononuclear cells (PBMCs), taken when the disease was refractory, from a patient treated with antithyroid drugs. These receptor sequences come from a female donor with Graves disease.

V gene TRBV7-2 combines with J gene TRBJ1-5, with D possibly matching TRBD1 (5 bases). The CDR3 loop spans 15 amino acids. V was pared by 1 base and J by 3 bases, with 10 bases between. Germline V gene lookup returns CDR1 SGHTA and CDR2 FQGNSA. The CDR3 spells CASSLVAGPNQPQHF. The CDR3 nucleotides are TGTGCCAGCAGCTTAGTGGCGGGGCCCAATCAGCCCCAGCATTTT.

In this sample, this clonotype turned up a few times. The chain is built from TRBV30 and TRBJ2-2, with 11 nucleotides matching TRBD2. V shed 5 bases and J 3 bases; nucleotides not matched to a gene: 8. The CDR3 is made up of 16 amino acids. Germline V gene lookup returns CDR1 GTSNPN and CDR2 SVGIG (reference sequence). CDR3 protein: CAWRFSGRADTGELFF. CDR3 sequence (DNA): TGTGCCTGGCGTTTTAGCGGGAGGGCCGACACCGGGGAGCTGTTTTTT.

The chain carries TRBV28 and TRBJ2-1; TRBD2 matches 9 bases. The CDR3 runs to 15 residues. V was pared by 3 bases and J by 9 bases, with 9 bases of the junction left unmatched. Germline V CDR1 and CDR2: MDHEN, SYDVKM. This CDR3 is CASSLGLAGVTEQFF. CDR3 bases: TGTGCCAGCAGTTTGGGATTAGCGGGAGTAACTGAGCAGTTCTTC.

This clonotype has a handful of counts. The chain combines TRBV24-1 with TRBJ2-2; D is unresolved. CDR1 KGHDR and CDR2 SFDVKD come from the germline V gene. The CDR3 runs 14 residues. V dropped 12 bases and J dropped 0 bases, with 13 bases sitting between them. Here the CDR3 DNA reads TGTGCCGTCGGCGGCACCTCGAACACCGGGGAGCTGTTTTTT. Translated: CAVGGTSNTGELFF.

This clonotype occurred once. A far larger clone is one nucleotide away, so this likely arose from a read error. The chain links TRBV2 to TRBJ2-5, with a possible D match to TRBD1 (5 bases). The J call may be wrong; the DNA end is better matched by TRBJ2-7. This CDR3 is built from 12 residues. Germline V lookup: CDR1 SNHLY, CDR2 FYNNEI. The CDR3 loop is CVSRQILYEQYF. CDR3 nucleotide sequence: TGTGTCAGCCGACAGATTCTCTACGAGCAGTACTTC.